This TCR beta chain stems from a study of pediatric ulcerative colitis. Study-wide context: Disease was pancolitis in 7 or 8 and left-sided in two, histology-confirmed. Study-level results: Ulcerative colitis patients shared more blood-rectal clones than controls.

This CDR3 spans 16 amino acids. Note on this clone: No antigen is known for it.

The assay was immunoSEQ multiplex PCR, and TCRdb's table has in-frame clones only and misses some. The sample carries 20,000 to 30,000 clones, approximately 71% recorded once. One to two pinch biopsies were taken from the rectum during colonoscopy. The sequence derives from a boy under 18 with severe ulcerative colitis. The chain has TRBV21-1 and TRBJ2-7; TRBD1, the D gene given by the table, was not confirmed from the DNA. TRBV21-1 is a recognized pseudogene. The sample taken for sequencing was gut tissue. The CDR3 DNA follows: TGTGCCAGCAGCAAAGCAAGGGGGCGACAGTCCTACGAGCAGTACTTC. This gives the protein CASSKARGRQSYEQYF.